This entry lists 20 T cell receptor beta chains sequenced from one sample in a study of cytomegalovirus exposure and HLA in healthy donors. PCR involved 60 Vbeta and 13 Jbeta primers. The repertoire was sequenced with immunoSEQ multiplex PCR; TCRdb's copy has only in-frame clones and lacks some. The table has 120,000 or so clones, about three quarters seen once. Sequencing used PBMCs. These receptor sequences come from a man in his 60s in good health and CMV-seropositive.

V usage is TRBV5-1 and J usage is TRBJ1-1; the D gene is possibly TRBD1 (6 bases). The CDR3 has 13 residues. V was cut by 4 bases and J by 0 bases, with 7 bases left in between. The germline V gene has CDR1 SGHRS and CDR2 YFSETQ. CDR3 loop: CASSGQLNTEAFF. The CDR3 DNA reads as TGCGCCAGCAGCGGACAGCTGAACACTGAAGCTTTCTTT.

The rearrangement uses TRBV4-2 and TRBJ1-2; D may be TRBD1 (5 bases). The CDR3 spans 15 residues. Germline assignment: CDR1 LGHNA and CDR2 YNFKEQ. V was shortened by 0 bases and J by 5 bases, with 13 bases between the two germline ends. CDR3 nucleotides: TGTGCCAGCAGCCAAGATCCAGGGTCATGGTATGGCTACACCTTC. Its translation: CASSQDPGSWYGYTF.

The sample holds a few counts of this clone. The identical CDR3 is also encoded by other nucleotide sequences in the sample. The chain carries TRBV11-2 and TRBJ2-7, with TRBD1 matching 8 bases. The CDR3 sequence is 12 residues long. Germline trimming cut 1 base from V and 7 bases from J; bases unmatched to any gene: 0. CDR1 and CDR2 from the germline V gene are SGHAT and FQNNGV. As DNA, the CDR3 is TGTGCCAGCAGCTTAGGGACAGGGGAGCAGTACTTC. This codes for CASSLGTGEQYF. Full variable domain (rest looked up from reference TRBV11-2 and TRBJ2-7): EAGVAQSPRYKIIEKRQSVAFWCNPISGHATLYWYQQILGQGPKLLIQFQNNGVVDDSQLPKDRFSAERLKGVDSTLKIQPAKLEDSAVYLCASSLGTGEQYFGPGTRLTVT.

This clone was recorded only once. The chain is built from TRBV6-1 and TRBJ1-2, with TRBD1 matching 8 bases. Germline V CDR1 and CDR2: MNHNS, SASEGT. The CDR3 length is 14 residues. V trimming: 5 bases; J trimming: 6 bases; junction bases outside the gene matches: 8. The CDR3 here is CASSSLGTGHGYTF. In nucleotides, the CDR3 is TGTGCCAGCAGTTCACTCGGGACAGGCCATGGCTACACCTTC.

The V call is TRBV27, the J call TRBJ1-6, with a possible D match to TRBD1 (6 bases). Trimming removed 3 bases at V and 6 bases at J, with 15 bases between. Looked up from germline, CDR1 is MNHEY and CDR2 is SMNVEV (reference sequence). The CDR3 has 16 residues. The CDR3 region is CASSLVQEGGNSPLHF. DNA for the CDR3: TGTGCCAGCAGTTTGGTCCAGGAAGGGGGTAATTCACCCCTCCACTTT.

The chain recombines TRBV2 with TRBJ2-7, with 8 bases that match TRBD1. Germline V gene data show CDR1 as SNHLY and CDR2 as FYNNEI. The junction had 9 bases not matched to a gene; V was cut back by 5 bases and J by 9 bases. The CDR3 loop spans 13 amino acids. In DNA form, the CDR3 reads TGTGCCAGCAGTCTCGGACAGGGTAGCGGGCAGTACTTC. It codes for CASSLGQGSGQYF.

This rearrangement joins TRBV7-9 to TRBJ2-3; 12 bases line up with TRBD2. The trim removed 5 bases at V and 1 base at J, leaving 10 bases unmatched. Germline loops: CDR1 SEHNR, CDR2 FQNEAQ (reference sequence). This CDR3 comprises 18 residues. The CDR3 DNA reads TGTGCCAGCAGCCGAGGACTAGCGGGGAGACGCGGCACAGATACGCAGTATTTT. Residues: CASSRGLAGRRGTDTQYF.

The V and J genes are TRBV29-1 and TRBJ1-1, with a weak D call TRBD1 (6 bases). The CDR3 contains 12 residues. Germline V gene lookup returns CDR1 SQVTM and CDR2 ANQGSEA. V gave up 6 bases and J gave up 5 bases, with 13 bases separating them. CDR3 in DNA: TGCAGCGTGGCCAGGGGAGGGACTGAAGCTTTCTTT. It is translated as CSVARGGTEAFF.

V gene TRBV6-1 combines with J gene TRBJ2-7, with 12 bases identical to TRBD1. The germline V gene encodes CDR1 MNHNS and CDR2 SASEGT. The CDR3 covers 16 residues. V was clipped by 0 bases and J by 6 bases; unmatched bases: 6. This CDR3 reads CASSEAPGQGASEQYF. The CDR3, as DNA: TGTGCCAGCAGTGAAGCACCGGGACAGGGGGCCTCCGAGCAGTACTTC.

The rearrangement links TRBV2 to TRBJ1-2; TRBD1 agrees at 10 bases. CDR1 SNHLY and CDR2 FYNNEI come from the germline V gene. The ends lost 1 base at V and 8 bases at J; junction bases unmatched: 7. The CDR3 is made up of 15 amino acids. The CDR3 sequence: CASSEVRQGARGYTF. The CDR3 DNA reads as TGTGCCAGCAGTGAAGTTAGACAGGGGGCGAGGGGCTACACCTTC.

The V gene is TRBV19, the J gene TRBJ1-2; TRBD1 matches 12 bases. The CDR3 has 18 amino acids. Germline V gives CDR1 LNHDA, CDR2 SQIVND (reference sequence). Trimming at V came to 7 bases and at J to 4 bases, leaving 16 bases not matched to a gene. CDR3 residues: CASIRGTGGNAGSYGYTF. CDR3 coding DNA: TGTGCCAGTATCAGAGGGACAGGGGGCAACGCGGGCAGCTATGGCTACACCTTC.

The CDR3 region has the DNA TGTGCCAGCAGTTACTCCCCGGACAGTTCCTACGAGCAGTACTTC. Translation: CASSYSPDSSYEQYF. The chain carries TRBV6-6 and TRBJ2-7; tentative D call: TRBD1 (6 bases). CDR1 is MNHNY and CDR2 is SVGAGI in the germline V gene (reference sequence). This CDR3 spans 15 amino acids. The V and J ends lost 0 bases and 1 base respectively, with 10 bases between them.

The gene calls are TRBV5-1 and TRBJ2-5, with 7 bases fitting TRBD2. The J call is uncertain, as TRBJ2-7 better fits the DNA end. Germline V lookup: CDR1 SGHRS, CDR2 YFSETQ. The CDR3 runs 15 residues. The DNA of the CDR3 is TGCGCCAGCAGCTTGGGTTTGGGGGGGAACCACGAGCAGTACTTC. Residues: CASSLGLGGNHEQYF.

Here the CDR3 reads CASSLVAGFQETQYF. CDR3 coding DNA: TGCGCCAGCAGCTTGGTGGCAGGGTTTCAAGAGACCCAGTACTTC. This sequence joins TRBV5-1 and TRBJ2-5, with D possibly TRBD1 on 5 matching bases. V dropped 0 bases and J dropped 2 bases, with 11 bases sitting between them. CDR3 length: 15 amino acids. Germline lookup yields CDR1 SGHRS and CDR2 YFSETQ.

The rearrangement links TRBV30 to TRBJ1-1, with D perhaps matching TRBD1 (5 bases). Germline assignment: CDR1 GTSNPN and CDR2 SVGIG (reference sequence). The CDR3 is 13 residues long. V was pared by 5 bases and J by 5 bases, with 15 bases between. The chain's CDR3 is CAWGRDLGTEAFF. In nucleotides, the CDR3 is TGTGCCTGGGGCCGGGACTTGGGGACTGAAGCTTTCTTT.

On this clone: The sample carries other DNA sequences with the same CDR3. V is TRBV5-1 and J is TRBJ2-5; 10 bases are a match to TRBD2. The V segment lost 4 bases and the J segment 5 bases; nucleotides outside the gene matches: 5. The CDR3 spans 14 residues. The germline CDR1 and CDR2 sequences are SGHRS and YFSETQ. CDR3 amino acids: CASSLSGGAETQYF. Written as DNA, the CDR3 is TGCGCCAGCAGCCTGAGCGGGGGGGCGGAGACCCAGTACTTC.

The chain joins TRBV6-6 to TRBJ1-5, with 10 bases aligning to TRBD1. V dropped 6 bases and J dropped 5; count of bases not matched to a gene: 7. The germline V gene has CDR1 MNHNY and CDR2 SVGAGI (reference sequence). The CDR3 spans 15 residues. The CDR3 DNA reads TGTGCCAGCAGCCGGGGACAGGGGATTGATCAGCCCCAGCATTTT. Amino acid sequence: CASSRGQGIDQPQHF.

In DNA, the CDR3 is TGTGCCAGCAGTATTCTCGGGGGAGCGGAAAAACTGTTTTTT. This codes for CASSILGGAEKLFF. The V gene is TRBV6-5, the J gene TRBJ1-4, with D possibly TRBD1 on 5 matching bases. This CDR3 spans 14 amino acids. Trimming took 5 bases from V and 8 from J, leaving 15 bases between them. Germline CDR1 reads MNHEY; CDR2 reads SVGAGI.

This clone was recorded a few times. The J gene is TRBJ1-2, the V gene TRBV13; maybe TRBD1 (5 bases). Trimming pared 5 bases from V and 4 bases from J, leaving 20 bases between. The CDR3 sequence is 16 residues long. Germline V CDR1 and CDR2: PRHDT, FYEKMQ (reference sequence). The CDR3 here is CASSLQGSPGGYGYTF. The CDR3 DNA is TGTGCCAGCAGCCTACAAGGGTCCCCCGGGGGCTATGGCTACACCTTC.

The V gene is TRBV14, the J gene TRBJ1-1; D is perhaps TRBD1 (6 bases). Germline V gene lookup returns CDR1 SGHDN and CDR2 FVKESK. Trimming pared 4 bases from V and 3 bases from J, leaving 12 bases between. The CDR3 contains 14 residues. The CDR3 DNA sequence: TGTGCCAGCAGCCCTAATACAGGGTACACTGAAGCTTTCTTT. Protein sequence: CASSPNTGYTEAFF.